These T cell receptor beta chains were read from a single sample in a study of memory CD4+ T cells and cytomegalovirus serostatus. Clones were sequenced by immunoSEQ multiplex PCR, and TCRdb holds only the in-frame ones, with some missing. The sample records tens of thousands of clones, more than 65% being singletons. What was sequenced was memory CD4+ T cells from blood. Receptors originate from an adult in good health and CMV-seronegative. Each CDR3 is given with its conserved first and last residue.

V gene: TRBV19; CDR3 protein: CASSRQGGYEQYF
V gene: TRBV18; CDR3 protein: CASSVKSGNTIYF
V gene: TRBV7-2; CDR3 protein: CASSYTVGDTQYF
V gene: TRBV7-2; CDR3 protein: CASSSLSTSRGNTEAFF
V gene: TRBV6-1; CDR3 protein: CASSAGIRYGYTF
V gene: TRBV28; CDR3 protein: CASRQGADQPQHF
V gene: TRBV6-6; CDR3 protein: CASSYAGDSYEQYF
V gene: TRBV4-1; CDR3 protein: CASSQVNLFDRGYEQYF
V gene: TRBV5-3; CDR3 protein: CARDRANYGYTF
V gene: TRBV18; CDR3 protein: CASSPESPGGSDEQFF
V gene: TRBV7-9; CDR3 protein: CASSLGAVWDEQYF
V gene: TRBV5-5; CDR3 protein: CASSTGQTGNTIYF
V gene: TRBV6-6; CDR3 protein: CASSTSQGYGTEAFF
V gene: TRBV6-1; CDR3 protein: CASTKEGYGYTF
V gene: TRBV6-6; CDR3 protein: CASSSYSGNTIYF
V gene: TRBV28; CDR3 protein: CASMGQGFGQPQHF
V gene: TRBV14; CDR3 protein: CASSHRDFTDTQYF
V gene: TRBV5-8; CDR3 protein: CASSLAVKAGANVLTF
V gene: TRBV2; CDR3 protein: CASQSRGGRYNEQFF
V gene: TRBV11-2; CDR3 protein: CASSLKPPSLEQFF
V gene: TRBV30; CDR3 protein: CAWSPGQIGEQFF
V gene: TRBV29-1; CDR3 protein: CSGGDSAPGVAFF
V gene: TRBV7-2; CDR3 protein: CASSLPSSGAEYF
V gene: TRBV6-5; CDR3 protein: CASSWTVYTDTQYF
V gene: TRBV19; CDR3 protein: CASNLEGDTEAFF
V gene: TRBV5-1; CDR3 protein: CASSRDLPTDTQYF
V gene: TRBV5-6; CDR3 protein: CASSWASGTTQTGELFF
V gene: TRBV6-6; CDR3 protein: CASSYGGRSTDTQYF
V gene: TRBV10-1; CDR3 protein: CASSRDRVWGEQYF
V gene: TRBV4-1; CDR3 protein: CASSDPPGQVFSYTF
V gene: TRBV7-3; CDR3 protein: CASSRDSNSGNTIYF